These T cell receptor beta chains were read from a single sample in a study of T cell responses to AZD1222 COVID-19 vaccine. The table came from immunoSEQ multiplex PCR; TCRdb's copy has only in-frame clones and leaves some out. The data contain 85,000 to 130,000 clones, approximately 89% of them singletons. The sample in question was peripheral blood, obtained 28 days after the second dose of the MenACWY control vaccine. The receptors come from an adult who received the MenACWY meningococcal vaccine as a control. Each CDR3 is given with its conserved first and last residue. The D gene is left open where the match is weak. Where a row states a size, it is once, few, many or the class of an expanded clone; other rows omit it.

size: NA; D: NA; V: TRBV10-1; J: TRBJ2-7; CDR3: CASSESGGVPYEQYF; DNA: TGCGCCAGCAGTGAGTCTGGCGGGGTACCCTACGAGCAGTACTTC
size: NA; D: NA; V: TRBV21-1; J: TRBJ2-7; CDR3: CASSKEWKKGYEQYF; DNA: TGTGCCAGCAGCAAAGAGTGGAAGAAGGGCTACGAGCAGTACTTC
size: NA; D: TRBD1; V: TRBV29-1; J: TRBJ1-1; CDR3: CSVAGDRRNTEAFF; DNA: TGCAGCGTTGCGGGGGACAGGAGGAACACTGAAGCTTTCTTT
size: NA; D: TRBD1; V: TRBV11-2; J: TRBJ1-1; CDR3: CASSLVRTGGSEAFF; DNA: TGTGCCAGCAGCTTAGTTAGGACAGGGGGCTCTGAAGCTTTCTTT
size: NA; D: NA; V: TRBV7-9; J: TRBJ2-1; CDR3: CASSLIMGSSYNEQFF; DNA: TGTGCCAGCAGCTTAATTATGGGGAGCTCCTACAATGAGCAGTTCTTC
size: NA; D: TRBD2; V: TRBV20-1; J: TRBJ2-1; CDR3: CSASNLAASYNEQFF; DNA: TGCAGTGCGAGTAACCTAGCGGCCTCCTACAATGAGCAGTTCTTC
size: NA; D: NA; V: TRBV10-1; J: TRBJ2-5; CDR3: CASSESPETQYF; DNA: TGCGCCAGCAGTGAGTCTCCAGAGACCCAGTACTTC
size: once; D: NA; V: TRBV14; J: TRBJ2-3; CDR3: CASSQDLSTDTQYF; DNA: TGTGCCAGCAGCCAAGATCTTAGCACAGATACGCAGTATTTT
size: once; D: NA; V: TRBV11-2; J: TRBJ2-7; CDR3: CASSLGWTSYEQYF; DNA: TGTGCCAGCAGCTTAGGGTGGACCTCCTACGAGCAGTACTTC
size: NA; D: NA; V: TRBV2; J: TRBJ2-5; CDR3: CASSELLAGETQYF; DNA: TGTGCCAGCAGTGAACTTTTAGCAGGGGAGACCCAGTACTTC
size: NA; D: NA; V: TRBV5-5; J: TRBJ1-6; CDR3: CASSLNPAVYNSPLHF; DNA: TGTGCCAGCAGCTTGAACCCGGCAGTGTATAATTCACCCCTCCACTTT
size: NA; D: NA; V: TRBV7-9; J: TRBJ1-1; CDR3: CASSVGQGLNTEAFF; DNA: TGTGCCAGCAGTGTCGGGCAGGGATTAAACACTGAAGCTTTCTTT
size: NA; D: NA; V: TRBV5-5; J: TRBJ1-6; CDR3: CASSLDAQYNSPLHF; DNA: TGTGCCAGCAGCTTGGATGCGCAATATAATTCACCCCTCCACTTT
size: NA; D: TRBD1; V: TRBV24-1; J: TRBJ1-5; CDR3: CATSDQGAGNQPQHF; DNA: TGTGCCACCAGTGATCAGGGGGCAGGCAATCAGCCCCAGCATTTT
size: NA; D: TRBD1; V: TRBV5-4; J: TRBJ2-5; CDR3: CASSFTGTEETQYF; DNA: TGTGCCAGCAGCTTCACCGGGACAGAAGAGACCCAGTACTTC
size: NA; D: TRBD1; V: TRBV3-1/TRBV3-2; J: TRBJ1-6; CDR3: CASSRGQGARNSPLHF; DNA: TGTGCCAGCAGCCGAGGACAGGGGGCGCGGAATTCACCCCTCCACTTT
size: NA; D: TRBD1; V: TRBV25-1; J: TRBJ1-5; CDR3: CASSASQGARQPQHF; DNA: TGTGCCAGCAGTGCCTCCCAGGGGGCAAGGCAGCCCCAGCATTTT
size: NA; D: NA; V: TRBV6-2/TRBV6-3; J: TRBJ2-6; CDR3: CASTPTGFSGANVLTF; DNA: TGTGCCAGCACCCCGACAGGTTTCTCTGGGGCCAACGTCCTGACTTTC